The rows below give T cell receptor beta chains drawn from one sample of a study of PD-1 blockade in classical Hodgkin lymphoma. TCRdb's copy holds only in-frame clones and misses some; the assay was immunoSEQ multiplex PCR. Of tens of thousands of clones listed, more than 60% were seen once; the top ten hold 40% to 45%. Here the sequenced sample was peripheral blood mononuclear cells (PBMCs), taken before the second cycle of nivolumab. These receptors were taken from a human donor with classical Hodgkin lymphoma. The CDR3 runs from the conserved cysteine through the conserved F or W. Each record gives: V gene, clone size, J gene, D gene, CDR3 protein, CDR3 DNA. The D gene is left open where the match is weak. Clone size is stated in some rows and not others, as once, few, many or a class when expanded.

>TRBV19|NA|TRBJ1-4|NA
CASIGKTNEKLFF
TGTGCCAGTATCGGAAAAACTAATGAAAAACTGTTTTTT
>TRBV5-6|NA|TRBJ2-7|NA
CASSLSGFSYEQYF
TGTGCCAGCAGCTTGAGCGGTTTTTCCTACGAGCAGTACTTC
>TRBV5-4|NA|TRBJ2-4|TRBD1
CASTRPRQGENIQYF
TGTGCCAGCACCCGCCCTCGACAGGGGGAGAACATTCAGTACTTC
>TRBV10-2|NA|TRBJ2-2|NA
CASSAQSSTGELFF
TGCGCCAGCAGTGCCCAAAGTTCCACCGGGGAGCTGTTTTTT
>TRBV6-5|NA|TRBJ1-2|NA
CASSYSDSNYGYTF
TGTGCCAGCAGTTACTCTGACTCAAACTATGGCTACACCTTC
>TRBV27|NA|TRBJ2-7|TRBD1
CASRRGLGEQYF
TGTGCCAGCAGGAGGGGGCTCGGCGAGCAGTACTTC
>TRBV5-1|NA|TRBJ2-2|NA
CASSLWGPSGELFF
TGCGCCAGCAGCTTGTGGGGGCCCAGCGGGGAGCTGTTTTTT
>TRBV6-1|NA|TRBJ1-3|TRBD1
CASRRTGTGNTIYF
TGTGCCAGCAGGCGGACAGGGACTGGAAACACCATATATTTT
>TRBV7-9|NA|TRBJ1-5|NA
CASSSSGGGNQPQHF
TGTGCCAGCAGCTCGTCGGGGGGCGGCAATCAGCCCCAGCATTTT
>TRBV5-6|NA|TRBJ1-3|NA
CASSLTSAGSGNTIYF
TGTGCCAGCAGCTTGACCAGCGCCGGGTCTGGAAACACCATATATTTT
>TRBV4-2|NA|TRBJ2-6|NA
CASSQEGRSGANVLTF
TGTGCCAGCAGCCAAGAAGGGCGGTCTGGGGCCAACGTCCTGACTTTC
>TRBV30|few|TRBJ1-1|TRBD1
CAWVRQGGTEAFF
TGTGCCTGGGTAAGACAGGGAGGAACTGAAGCTTTCTTT
>TRBV6-1|NA|TRBJ1-2|NA
CASILLEGLAGYTF
TGTGCCAGCATCTTATTGGAGGGTTTGGCTGGCTACACCTTC
>TRBV6-5|NA|TRBJ1-5|NA
CASSYATEGRPQHF
TGTGCCAGCAGTTACGCCACGGAGGGTAGGCCCCAGCATTTT
>TRBV28|few|TRBJ1-2|NA
CASSRTAFYGYTF
TGTGCCAGCTCTCGGACGGCCTTCTATGGCTACACCTTC
>TRBV4-3|once|TRBJ2-2|TRBD1
CASSQELGQLTGELFF
TGCGCCAGCAGCCAGGAGCTGGGACAGTTGACCGGGGAGCTGTTTTTT
>TRBV18|NA|TRBJ2-7|TRBD2
CASSPSGRGYEQYF
TGTGCCAGCTCACCTAGCGGGAGGGGGTACGAGCAGTACTTC
>TRBV29-1|NA|TRBJ2-7|NA
CSVEMETVQYF
TGCAGCGTTGAAATGGAGACAGTGCAGTACTTC
>TRBV4-1|NA|TRBJ2-1|TRBD2
CASSQFSAGGAYNEQFF
TGCGCCAGCAGCCAATTCTCGGCGGGGGGGGCCTACAATGAGCAGTTCTTC
>TRBV30|few|TRBJ1-5|NA
CAWSVEGTSNQPQHF
TGTGCCTGGAGTGTAGAGGGGACCTCCAATCAGCCCCAGCATTTT
>TRBV5-1|NA|TRBJ1-4|TRBD1
CASSLRQGNEKLFF
TGCGCCAGCAGCTTGAGACAGGGTAATGAAAAACTGTTTTTT
>TRBV5-4|NA|TRBJ2-7|TRBD2
CASSSGGNIRSYEQYF
TGTGCCAGCAGCTCGGGGGGGAATATCCGATCCTACGAGCAGTACTTC
>TRBV6-1|few|TRBJ1-1|TRBD1
CASSSLTGEAFF
TGTGCCAGCAGTTCCTTGACAGGGGAGGCTTTCTTT
>TRBV6-5|NA|TRBJ2-3|NA
CASSYQGGSTDTQYF
TGTGCCAGCAGTTACCAGGGAGGTAGCACAGATACGCAGTATTTT
>TRBV11-1|few|TRBJ2-7|NA
CASSSLGVYEQYF
TGTGCCAGCAGCTCTCTCGGTGTATACGAGCAGTACTTC
>TRBV6-6|NA|TRBJ2-7|NA
CASSSSGTTYEQYF
TGTGCCAGCAGCTCTTCCGGGACAACCTACGAGCAGTACTTC
>TRBV6-9|NA|TRBJ2-2|NA
CASSYAWGTGELFF
TGTGCCAGCAGTTACGCGTGGGGCACCGGGGAGCTGTTTTTT
>TRBV4-2|NA|TRBJ2-7|NA
CASSQRTETYEQYF
TGTGCCAGCAGCCAGAGGACAGAAACCTACGAGCAGTACTTC
>TRBV5-1|few|TRBJ2-7|TRBD1
CASSSGTGGASSPHEQYF
TGCGCCAGCAGCTCCGGGACAGGGGGCGCTAGCAGCCCCCACGAGCAGTACTTC
>TRBV4-1|once|TRBJ2-1|NA
CASSQVEGYNEQFF
TGCGCCAGCAGCCAAGTGGAGGGTTACAATGAGCAGTTCTTC
>TRBV6-5|once|TRBJ2-3|TRBD2
CASSYERGTDTQYF
TGTGCCAGCAGTTACGAGCGGGGGACAGATACGCAGTATTTT
>TRBV5-6|NA|TRBJ1-1|TRBD1
CASSLNRGRLNTEAFF
TGTGCCAGCAGCTTAAACAGGGGGCGGTTGAACACTGAAGCTTTCTTT
>TRBV5-4|NA|TRBJ2-7|TRBD2
CASSRRASGGSPYYEQYF
TGTGCCAGCAGTCGCCGGGCTAGCGGGGGGTCCCCCTACTACGAGCAGTACTTC
>TRBV12-5|NA|TRBJ2-1|NA
CASGFGGRDEQFF
TGTGCTAGTGGTTTCGGGGGGCGGGATGAGCAGTTCTTC
>TRBV29-1|NA|TRBJ1-2|TRBD1
CSVQTLQGDGYTF
TGCAGCGTCCAAACCCTACAGGGGGATGGCTACACCTTC
>TRBV19|few|TRBJ1-1|NA
CASSSSGTLNTEAFF
TGTGCCAGTAGTAGTTCCGGGACCTTGAACACTGAAGCTTTCTTT
>TRBV5-4|NA|TRBJ2-7|TRBD2
CASSSPLAGEAYEQYF
TGTGCCAGCAGCTCTCCACTAGCGGGAGAAGCCTACGAGCAGTACTTC
>TRBV4-3|NA|TRBJ2-7|NA
CASSQDRGGLSSYEQYF
TGCGCCAGCAGCCAAGATAGGGGGGGCCTTAGCTCCTACGAGCAGTACTTC
>TRBV19|NA|TRBJ2-1|NA
CASSILTSAGLNEQFF
TGTGCCAGTAGTATTCTAACCTCGGCCGGTTTGAATGAGCAGTTCTTC
>TRBV11-2|NA|TRBJ2-1|TRBD2
CASRPIAGGHEQFF
TGTGCCAGCAGGCCTATAGCGGGGGGGCATGAGCAGTTCTTC
>TRBV11-3|NA|TRBJ2-1|TRBD2
CASSFASGQYNEQFF
TGTGCCAGCAGCTTCGCTAGCGGCCAATACAATGAGCAGTTCTTC
>TRBV7-9|NA|TRBJ2-1|TRBD2
CASSSPRTREGLEEQFF
TGTGCCAGCAGCTCACCAAGGACTAGAGAGGGGCTAGAGGAGCAGTTCTTC
>TRBV19|few|TRBJ1-2|TRBD1
CASSSTGVYGYTF
TGTGCCAGTAGCTCGACAGGGGTGTATGGCTACACCTTC
>TRBV10-3|NA|TRBJ2-2|TRBD2
CAIKETSGTGELFF
TGTGCCATCAAGGAGACTAGCGGTACCGGGGAGCTGTTTTTT
>TRBV9|NA|TRBJ2-7|TRBD1
CASSARTGPVDEQYF
TGTGCCAGCAGCGCACGGACAGGGCCGGTGGACGAGCAGTACTTC
>TRBV20-1|NA|TRBJ2-7|NA
CSARQGLEQYF
TGCAGTGCTAGACAGGGCCTCGAGCAGTACTTC
>TRBV9|NA|TRBJ1-1|NA
CASSVASGMDTEAFF
TGTGCCAGCAGCGTAGCTTCAGGGATGGACACTGAAGCTTTCTTT
>TRBV11-3|few|TRBJ1-2|TRBD1
CASSLEGRQGIYGYTF
TGTGCCAGCAGCTTAGAGGGAAGACAGGGAATCTATGGCTACACCTTC
>TRBV6-4|NA|TRBJ1-1|NA
CASSPETEAFF
TGTGCCAGCAGTCCCGAGACAGAAGCTTTCTTT
>TRBV5-4|NA|TRBJ2-5|NA
CASSLPGAETQYF
TGTGCCAGCAGCTTGCCTGGGGCTGAGACCCAGTACTTC
>TRBV4-1|NA|TRBJ1-5|NA
CASSTFQGTQPQHF
TGCGCCAGCAGCACATTTCAGGGTACTCAGCCCCAGCATTTT
>TRBV18|NA|TRBJ2-7|TRBD1
CASSWGTGTYEQYF
TGTGCCAGCTCGTGGGGGACAGGGACCTACGAGCAGTACTTC
>TRBV6-1|NA|TRBJ1-2|NA
CASSPPNYGYTF
TGTGCCAGCAGCCCACCGAACTATGGCTACACCTTC
>TRBV19|NA|TRBJ2-2|TRBD2
CASSRAGAAQGTGELFF
TGTGCCAGTAGTAGAGCGGGGGCCGCACAAGGGACCGGGGAGCTGTTTTTT
>TRBV5-6|NA|TRBJ2-5|NA
CASIVGQIQETQYF
TGTGCCAGCATCGTAGGACAGATCCAAGAGACCCAGTACTTC